Listed below are T cell receptor beta chains from one sample, sequenced in a study of cytomegalovirus exposure and HLA in healthy donors. TCRdb's copy holds only in-frame clones and misses some; the assay was immunoSEQ multiplex PCR. The table lists around 150,000 clones, roughly 77% of them singletons, with around 1.9% in the top ten. Sequences were obtained from PBMCs. These receptors originate from a woman aged 18 to 35 in good health and CMV-seronegative. Each CDR3 is given with its conserved first and last residue. Fields, in order: J gene, D gene, V gene, clone size, CDR3 protein, CDR3 DNA. D genes are given only for firm matches. Not all rows give a size; the values are once, few, many and, for expanded clones, a class.

TRBJ1-1 NA TRBV18 few CASSPYWGGENTEAFF TGTGCCAGCTCACCATATTGGGGAGGGGAGAACACTGAAGCTTTCTTT
TRBJ2-1 TRBD1 TRBV27 once CASSSAGQVYNEQFF TGTGCCAGCAGTTCCGCGGGACAGGTATACAATGAGCAGTTCTTC
TRBJ2-7 NA TRBV2 NA CASSEQGQSYEQYF TGTGCCAGCAGTGAACAGGGGCAGAGCTACGAGCAGTACTTC
TRBJ1-6 NA TRBV29-1 few CSVVRTFDSYNSPLHF TGCAGCGTAGTTCGGACATTTGACTCCTATAATTCACCCCTCCACTTT
TRBJ1-1 TRBD1 TRBV9 NA CASSADRGRNTEAFF TGTGCCAGCAGCGCGGACAGGGGACGGAACACTGAAGCTTTCTTT
TRBJ1-1 TRBD1 TRBV11-2 few CASSLDPWQRQGTEAFF TGTGCCAGCAGCTTAGATCCCTGGCAACGACAGGGGACTGAAGCTTTCTTT
TRBJ1-1 NA TRBV7-3 NA CASSSGQLMNTEAFF TGTGCCAGCAGCTCAGGACAGCTTATGAACACTGAAGCTTTCTTT
TRBJ1-6 TRBD1 TRBV4-1 once CASSPSTGVINSPLHF TGCGCCAGCAGCCCTTCGACAGGGGTCATAAATTCACCCCTCCACTTT
TRBJ1-5 NA TRBV4-3 NA CASSQILGGTYNQPQHF TGCGCCAGCAGCCAGATATTAGGCGGGACCTACAATCAGCCCCAGCATTTT
TRBJ2-2 TRBD2 TRBV9 NA CASSVGPPSGTNTGELFF TGTGCCAGCAGCGTAGGCCCCCCTAGCGGGACGAACACCGGGGAGCTGTTTTTT
TRBJ1-3 NA TRBV7-9 NA CSSSPERDKAGNTIYF TGTTCCAGCAGCCCAGAAAGGGACAAGGCTGGAAACACCATATATTTT
TRBJ1-3 NA TRBV25-1 once CASSLKGNSGNTIYF TGTGCCAGCAGCCTGAAGGGGAACTCTGGAAACACCATATATTTT
TRBJ2-2 TRBD2 TRBV5-1 NA CASRPTGTRGIGGELFF TGCGCCAGCAGACCGACCGGGACTAGGGGGATCGGCGGGGAGCTGTTTTTT
TRBJ2-5 NA TRBV14 NA CASSEQVALGTQYF TGTGCCAGCAGCGAACAAGTAGCGTTAGGGACCCAGTACTTC
TRBJ1-6 TRBD1 TRBV11-2 NA CASSWTGTPLHF TGTGCCAGCAGTTGGACAGGGACACCCCTCCACTTT
TRBJ2-5 NA TRBV28 few CASSRGERQETQYF TGTGCCAGCAGCAGGGGGGAGCGCCAAGAGACCCAGTACTTC
TRBJ2-1 TRBD2 TRBV4-1 NA CASSREGLAGYNEQFF TGCGCCAGCAGCCGGGAGGGCCTAGCGGGCTACAATGAGCAGTTCTTC